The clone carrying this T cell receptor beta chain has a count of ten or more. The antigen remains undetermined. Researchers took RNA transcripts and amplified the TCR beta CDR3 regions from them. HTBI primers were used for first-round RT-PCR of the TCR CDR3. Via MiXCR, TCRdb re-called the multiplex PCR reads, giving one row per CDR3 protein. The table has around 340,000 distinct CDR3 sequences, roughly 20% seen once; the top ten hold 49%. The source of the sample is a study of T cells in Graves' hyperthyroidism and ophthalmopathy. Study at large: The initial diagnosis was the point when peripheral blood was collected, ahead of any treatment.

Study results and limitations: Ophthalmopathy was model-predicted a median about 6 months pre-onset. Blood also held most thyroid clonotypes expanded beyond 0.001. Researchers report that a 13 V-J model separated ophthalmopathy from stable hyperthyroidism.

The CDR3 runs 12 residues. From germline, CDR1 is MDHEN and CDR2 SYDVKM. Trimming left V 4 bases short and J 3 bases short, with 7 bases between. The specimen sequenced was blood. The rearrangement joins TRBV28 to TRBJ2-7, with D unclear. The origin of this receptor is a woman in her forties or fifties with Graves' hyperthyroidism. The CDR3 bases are TGTGCCAGCAGTTCAACAGACTACGAGCAGTACTTC. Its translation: CASSSTDYEQYF.